Listed below are T cell receptor beta chains from one sample, sequenced in a study of T-cell reconstitution after alpha-beta-depleted transplantation in children. TCRdb reprocessed the PCR reads with MiXCR, giving one entry per CDR3 protein. This table holds roughly 200,000 distinct CDR3 sequences, about 6.6% found once. This material consisted of PBMCs, taken before TCRalphabeta/CD19-depleted stem cell transplant. These TCRs come from a boy younger than 10 with acute lymphoblastic leukemia, due to receive a stem cell transplant. Both conserved end residues are part of each CDR3. Fields, in order: J gene, D gene, V gene, clone size, CDR3 DNA, CDR3 protein. D genes are given only for firm matches. The listing skips clone size in some rows; elsewhere it reads once, few, many or a size class.

TRBJ1-1,NA,TRBV14,few,TGTGCCAGCAGCCCTCTCCAGAACACTGAAGCTTTCTTT,CASSPLQNTEAFF
TRBJ2-1,NA,TRBV6-2/TRBV6-3,few,TGTGCCAGCAGTTACCGGGCAAACAATGAGCAGTTCTTC,CASSYRANNEQFF
TRBJ2-3,NA,TRBV2,few,TGTGCCAGCAGTGGGGACCGGGGCGATACGCAGTATTTT,CASSGDRGDTQYF
TRBJ2-2,NA,TRBV5-5,few,TGTGCCAGCAGCTTGAATGGACTGGATTACACCGGGGAGCTGTTTTTT,CASSLNGLDYTGELFF
TRBJ2-5,TRBD2,TRBV13,NA,TGTGCCAGCAGCTCTGTGCGGGAGGCACAAGAGACCCAGTACTTC,CASSSVREAQETQYF
TRBJ1-2,NA,TRBV28,many,TGTGCCAGCAGTTTATCAGGGAACTATGGCTACACCTTC,CASSLSGNYGYTF
TRBJ2-5,TRBD2,TRBV20-1,NA,TGCAGTGCCGGGACTAGCGGGAGCCAAGAGACCCAGTACTTC,CSAGTSGSQETQYF
TRBJ2-2,NA,TRBV7-9,NA,TGTGCCAGCAGCTCTTCGGGACAATTAACCGGGGAGCTGTTTTTT,CASSSSGQLTGELFF
TRBJ2-3,TRBD2,TRBV20-1,NA,TGCAGTGCCCGGAGGGAGGGTGCAGATACGCAGTATTTT,CSARREGADTQYF
TRBJ2-1,NA,TRBV19,few,TGTGCCAGTAGGGACCGACTCGGGGATACCTACAATGAGCAGTTCTTC,CASRDRLGDTYNEQFF
TRBJ2-3,NA,TRBV6-5,few,TGTGCCAGCAGTTACTCGAACTCTGCAGATACGCAGTATTTT,CASSYSNSADTQYF
TRBJ2-3,TRBD2,TRBV6-4,many,TGTGCCAGCAGTGAGGCTAGCGGGAGGCGAAGCACAGATACGCAGTATTTT,CASSEASGRRSTDTQYF
TRBJ2-3,TRBD2,TRBV7-3,many,TGTGCCAGCAGCTTAAGATTCAAGGGGGTAGCGGGGGGTCGGGACACAGATACGCAGTATTTT,CASSLRFKGVAGGRDTDTQYF
TRBJ2-5,NA,TRBV28,NA,TGTGCCAGCAGTTTTATCCCCTCTCTCGGTCGGGAGACCCAGTACTTC,CASSFIPSLGRETQYF
TRBJ2-5,NA,TRBV7-2,many,TGTGCCAGCAGTGGGGAGACCCAGTACTTC,CASSGETQYF
TRBJ2-7,TRBD2,TRBV20-1,NA,TGCAGTGCTAGAGAGGGGACTAGCGGGGGACGCTCCTACGAGCAGTACTTC,CSAREGTSGGRSYEQYF
TRBJ1-2,NA,TRBV12-3/TRBV12-4,NA,TGTGCCATCACAGGACAGCCGACCTATGGCTACACCTTC,CAITGQPTYGYTF
TRBJ2-5,TRBD1,TRBV12-3/TRBV12-4,many,TGTGCCAGCAGCCCGAAAAGAGGGACAGTCCAAGAGACCCAGTACTTC,CASSPKRGTVQETQYF